The clone carrying this T cell receptor (beta chain) was seen a single time. The table came from immunoSEQ multiplex PCR; TCRdb's copy has only in-frame clones and leaves some out. Of some 120,000 clones in the sample, 93% are singletons; the top ten hold approximately 2.5%. This sample is part of a study of control samples from healthy donors and cancer patients. The sequencing sample was made of blood. This clonotype was obtained from a man aged 25-45 years in good health.

The DNA of the CDR3 is TGTGCCAGCAGCGTAGCGACTCATGCGGCGGATGGCTACACCTTC. This gives the protein CASSVATHAADGYTF. The chain is built from TRBV9 and TRBJ1-2; D gene uncertain. Germline-derived CDR1 and CDR2 are SGDLS and YYNGEE. CDR3 size: 15 residues. Trimming took off 0 bases at V and 6 bases at J, with 15 bases between the two ends.